What follows are 9 T cell receptor beta chains derived from one specimen sequenced in a study of blood T cell repertoires in COVID-19. Measured with immunoSEQ multiplex PCR; TCRdb has only the in-frame clones, and not every one. The table lists 250,000 to 300,000 clones, about 90% of them singletons. The sample consisted of peripheral blood. The receptor source for this set is a woman in her thirties or forties with acute or convalescent COVID-19.

The rearrangement links TRBV18 to TRBJ1-1; unclear D gene. CDR3 length: 14 amino acids. V gave up 2 bases and J gave up 1 base, with 8 bases separating them. Germline V gives CDR1 KGHSH, CDR2 LQKENI. CDR3 loop: CASSPARENTEAFF. Here the CDR3 DNA reads TGTGCCAGCTCACCAGCGAGGGAGAACACTGAAGCTTTCTTT.

The genes are TRBV6-5 and TRBJ1-2; the match to TRBD1 covers 8 bases. Germline-derived CDR1 and CDR2 are MNHEY and SVGAGI. Unmatched junction bases numbered 10, after V lost 6 bases and J lost 4 bases. The CDR3 runs 15 residues. The CDR3, as DNA: TGTGCCAGCAGCCAAAGCGACAGGGGAGGCTATGGCTACACCTTC. Its protein is CASSQSDRGGYGYTF.

This clone was picked up one time. J is TRBJ2-3 and V is TRBV2; TRBD2 matches at 14 bases. This CDR3 spans 18 amino acids. V lost 2 bases and J lost 5; bases outside the gene matches: 9. The V gene's germline CDR1 is SNHLY and CDR2 FYNNEI. CDR3 bases: TGTGCCAGCAGTGAAATGAGACTAGCGGGGGGGCCGCAAGATACGCAGTATTTT. This sequence encodes CASSEMRLAGGPQDTQYF.

The rearrangement links TRBV6-1 to TRBJ1-1; TRBD1 aligns across 7 bases. J gave up 7 bases and V 6 bases, and 17 bases lay outside the gene matches. Germline V gene lookup returns CDR1 MNHNS and CDR2 SASEGT. CDR3 length: 16 amino acids. The CDR3 coding sequence is TGTGCCAGCAGCGAAACCCGGACAGGCGGTAGAGGTGAAGCTTTCTTT. The encoded protein is CASSETRTGGRGEAFF.

This chain links TRBV13 with TRBJ1-2; TRBD1 matches 9 bases. There are 14 residues in the CDR3. CDR1 is PRHDT, CDR2 FYEKMQ, per germline (reference sequence). Trimming removed 4 bases from V and 4 bases from J; junction bases left unmatched: 4. The CDR3 protein is CASSSGTGIYGYTF. The CDR3 DNA sequence: TGTGCCAGCAGCTCCGGGACAGGGATCTATGGCTACACCTTC.

This chain joins TRBV27 and TRBJ1-2, with D possibly matching TRBD1 (5 bases). CDR1 is MNHEY, CDR2 SMNVEV, per germline (reference sequence). V was cut by 6 bases and J by 1 base, with 15 bases left in between. The CDR3 loop spans 15 amino acids. As DNA, the CDR3 is TGTGCCAGCAGCTATACAGGAGACCTTAACTATGGCTACACCTTC. Amino acid sequence: CASSYTGDLNYGYTF.

V is TRBV3-1 (or the pseudogene TRBV3-2) and J is TRBJ1-1, with TRBD1 matching over 8 bases. Per germline, CDR1 LGHDT and CDR2 YNNKEL (reference sequence). V lost 3 bases and J lost 11; bases outside the gene matches: 11. The CDR3 contains 14 residues. CDR3 sequence: CASSQTTGAQVAFF. As DNA, the CDR3 is TGTGCCAGCAGCCAGACGACAGGGGCCCAGGTTGCTTTCTTT.

The rearrangement uses TRBV14 and TRBJ1-1, with D unresolved. The CDR3 sequence is 13 residues long. The V gene lost 0 bases and the J gene lost 1 base, with 3 bases spanning the gap. Germline loops: CDR1 SGHDN, CDR2 FVKESK. CDR3 sequence reads: CASSQDWNTEAFF. As DNA, the CDR3 is TGTGCCAGCAGCCAAGACTGGAACACTGAAGCTTTCTTT.

This sequence joins TRBV24-1 and TRBJ1-5, with 8 bases matching TRBD1. CDR1 KGHDR and CDR2 SFDVKD come from the germline V gene. V lost 3 bases to trimming and J lost 0 bases; unmatched junction nucleotides: 12. The CDR3 has 19 amino acids. In nucleotides, the CDR3 is TGTGCCACCAGTGATGTGGGACAGGCCTCCGTTTATAGCAATCAGCCCCAGCATTTT. The encoded protein is CATSDVGQASVYSNQPQHF.